This T cell receptor (beta chain) was found in a study of cytomegalovirus exposure and HLA in healthy donors. Remarks on this clone: The antigen is unknown.

Study observations and caveats: In vitro work confirmed that a few CMV-associated chains recognize CMV antigens. Cytomegalovirus status was reportedly diagnosed by the classifier with high sensitivity and specificity. The dataset shows that most TCR sequences were rare, while some public TCRs occurred in many donors. First-cohort TCR clusters were later found to tend to co-occur in the 130 or so validation repertoires.

TCRdb's copy holds only in-frame clones and misses some; the assay was immunoSEQ multiplex PCR. The sample includes about 150,000 clones, roughly 89% seen only once; the top ten take 4.5%. Sample: PBMCs. This clonotype was sampled from a man aged 18 to 29 in good health and CMV-seropositive.

The CDR3 DNA follows: TGTGCCAGCAGCTCGAACAGGGGTCTGAGCGAGACCCAGTACTTC. This gives the protein CASSSNRGLSETQYF. V and J are TRBV5-6 and TRBJ2-5; 7 nucleotides line up with TRBD1. The CDR3 has 15 residues. Germline CDR1 SGHDT, CDR2 YYEEEE. With V trimmed by 3 bases and J by 5 bases, 10 bases remained unmatched.